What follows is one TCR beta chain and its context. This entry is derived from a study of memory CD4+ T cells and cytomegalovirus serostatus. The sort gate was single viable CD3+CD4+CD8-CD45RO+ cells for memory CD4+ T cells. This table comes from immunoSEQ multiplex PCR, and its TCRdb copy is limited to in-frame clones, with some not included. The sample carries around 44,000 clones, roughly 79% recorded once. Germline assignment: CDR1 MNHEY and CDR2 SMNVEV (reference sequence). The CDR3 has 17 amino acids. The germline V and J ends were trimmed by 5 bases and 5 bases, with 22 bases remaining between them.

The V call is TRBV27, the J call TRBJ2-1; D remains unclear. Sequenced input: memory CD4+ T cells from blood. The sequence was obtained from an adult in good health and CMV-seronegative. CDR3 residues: CASSRQPGWFGNNEQFF. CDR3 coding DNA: TGTGCCAGCAGTCGCCAACCCGGGTGGTTCGGAAACAATGAGCAGTTCTTC.